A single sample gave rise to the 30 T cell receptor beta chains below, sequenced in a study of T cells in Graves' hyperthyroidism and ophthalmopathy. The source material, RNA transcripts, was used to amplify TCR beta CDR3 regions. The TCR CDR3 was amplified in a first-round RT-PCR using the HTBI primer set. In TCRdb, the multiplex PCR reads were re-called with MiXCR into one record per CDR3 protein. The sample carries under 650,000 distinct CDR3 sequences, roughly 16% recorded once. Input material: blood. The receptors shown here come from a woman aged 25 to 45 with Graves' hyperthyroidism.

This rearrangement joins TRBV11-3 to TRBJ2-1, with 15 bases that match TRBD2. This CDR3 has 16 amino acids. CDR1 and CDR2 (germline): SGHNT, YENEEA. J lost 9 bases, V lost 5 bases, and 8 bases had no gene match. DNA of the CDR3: TGTGCCAGCAGCCCGCGGGGACTAGCGGGGGGAGGTGAGCAGTTCTTC. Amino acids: CASSPRGLAGGGEQFF.

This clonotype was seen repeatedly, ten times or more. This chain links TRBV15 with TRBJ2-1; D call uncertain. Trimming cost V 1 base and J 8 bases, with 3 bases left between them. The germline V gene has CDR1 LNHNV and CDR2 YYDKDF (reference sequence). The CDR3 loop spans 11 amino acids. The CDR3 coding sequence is TGTGCCACCAGCAGAGCCTATGAGCAGTTCTTC. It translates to CATSRAYEQFF.

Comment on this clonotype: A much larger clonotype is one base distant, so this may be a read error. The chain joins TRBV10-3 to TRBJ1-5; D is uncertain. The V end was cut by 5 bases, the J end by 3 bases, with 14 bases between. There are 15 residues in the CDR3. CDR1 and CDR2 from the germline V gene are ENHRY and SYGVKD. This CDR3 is CAISSRRSYNQPQHF. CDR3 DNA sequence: TGTGCCATCAGTAGTCGACGGAGTTACAATCAGCCCCAGCATTTT.

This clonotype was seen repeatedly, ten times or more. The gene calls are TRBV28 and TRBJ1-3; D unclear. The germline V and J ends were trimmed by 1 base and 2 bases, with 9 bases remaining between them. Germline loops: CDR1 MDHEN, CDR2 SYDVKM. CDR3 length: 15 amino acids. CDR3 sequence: CASSLYQVAGNTIYF. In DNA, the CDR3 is TGTGCCAGCAGTTTATACCAGGTTGCTGGAAACACCATATATTTT.

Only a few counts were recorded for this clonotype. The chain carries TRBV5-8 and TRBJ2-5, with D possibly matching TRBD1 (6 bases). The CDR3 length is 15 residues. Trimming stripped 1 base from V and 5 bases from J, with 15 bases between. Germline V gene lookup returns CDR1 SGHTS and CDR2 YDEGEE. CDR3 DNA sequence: TGTGCCAGCAGCTTGACCAACCTGAGGGGGGAGACCCAGTACTTC. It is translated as CASSLTNLRGETQYF.

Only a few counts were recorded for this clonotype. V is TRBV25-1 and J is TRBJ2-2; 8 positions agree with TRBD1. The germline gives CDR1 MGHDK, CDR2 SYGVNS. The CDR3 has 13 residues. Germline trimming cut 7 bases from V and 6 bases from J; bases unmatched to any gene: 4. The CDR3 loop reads CASKVRGPGELFF. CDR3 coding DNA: TGTGCCAGCAAGGTCAGGGGGCCCGGGGAGCTGTTTTTT.

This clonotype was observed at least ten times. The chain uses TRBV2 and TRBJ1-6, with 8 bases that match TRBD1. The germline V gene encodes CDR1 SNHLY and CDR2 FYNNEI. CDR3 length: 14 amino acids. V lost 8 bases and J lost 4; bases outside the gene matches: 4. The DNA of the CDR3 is TGTGCCAGCCTAGACAGGGGTTATAATTCACCCCTCCACTTT. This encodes CASLDRGYNSPLHF. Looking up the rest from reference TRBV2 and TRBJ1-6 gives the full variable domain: EPEVTQTPSHQVTQMGQEVILRCVPISNHLYFYWYRQILGQKVEFLVSFYNNEISEKSEIFDDQFSVERPDGSNFTLKIRSTKLEDSAMYFCASLDRGYNSPLHFGNGTRLTVT.

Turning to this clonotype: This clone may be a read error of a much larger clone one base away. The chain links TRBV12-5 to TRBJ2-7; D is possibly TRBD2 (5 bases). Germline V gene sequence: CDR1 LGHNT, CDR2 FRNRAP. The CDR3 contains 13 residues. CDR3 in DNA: TGTACTAGTGGTTTGGTAGGAGGTAGCGAGCAGTACTTC. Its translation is CTSGLVGGSEQYF.

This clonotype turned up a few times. CDR3 protein: CASSVDAGRTGELFF. CDR3 nucleotide sequence: TGTGCCAGCAGCGTAGACGCCGGGAGGACCGGGGAGCTGTTTTTT. The gene calls are TRBV9 and TRBJ2-2; 7 positions agree with TRBD2. The V gene end was trimmed by 0 bases and the J gene end by 5 bases; junction bases not matched to a gene: 4. Germline CDR1 reads SGDLS; CDR2 reads YYNGEE. This CDR3 contains 15 residues.

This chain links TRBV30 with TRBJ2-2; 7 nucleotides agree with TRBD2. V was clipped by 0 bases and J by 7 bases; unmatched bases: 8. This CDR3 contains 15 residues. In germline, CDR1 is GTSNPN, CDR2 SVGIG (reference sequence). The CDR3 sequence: CAWSVILRGDGELFF. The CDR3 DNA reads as TGTGCCTGGAGTGTGATATTACGGGGGGACGGGGAGCTGTTTTTT.

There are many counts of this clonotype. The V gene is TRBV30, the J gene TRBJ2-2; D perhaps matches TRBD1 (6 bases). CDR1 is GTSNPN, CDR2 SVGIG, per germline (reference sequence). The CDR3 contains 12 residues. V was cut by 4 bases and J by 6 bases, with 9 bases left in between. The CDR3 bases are TGTGCCTGGATCAGGGGAGCCGGGGAGCTGTTTTTT. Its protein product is CAWIRGAGELFF.

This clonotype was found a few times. As DNA, the CDR3 is TGTGCCAGCAGTTTAATCGGGGTTCACACTGAAGCTTTCTTT. It is translated as CASSLIGVHTEAFF. The J gene is TRBJ1-1, the V gene TRBV27, with D unclear. This CDR3 has 14 residues. The V gene lost 2 bases and the J gene lost 3 bases, with 10 bases spanning the gap. In germline, CDR1 is MNHEY, CDR2 SMNVEV (reference sequence).

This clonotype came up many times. CDR3 amino acids: CASSLGFGGRGDNEQFF. The CDR3 coding sequence is TGTGCCAGCAGCTTAGGATTTGGCGGACGTGGGGACAATGAGCAGTTCTTC. The V and J genes are TRBV11-1 and TRBJ2-1; D is uncertain. The V and J ends lost 1 base and 5 bases respectively, with 18 bases between them. The CDR3 has 17 residues. Germline values: CDR1 SGHAT, CDR2 FQDESV (reference sequence). Full variable domain (rest looked up from reference TRBV11-1 and TRBJ2-1): EAEVAQSPRYKITEKSQAVAFWCDPISGHATLYWYRQILGQGPELLVQFQDESVVDDSQLPKDRFSAERLKGVDSTLKIQPAELGDSAMYLCASSLGFGGRGDNEQFFGPGTRLTVL.

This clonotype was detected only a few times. DNA for the CDR3: TGTGCCAGCAGTCGGACAGGGGGCAAAGATCTGGGGGGAAAACTGTTTTTT. Residues: CASSRTGGKDLGGKLFF. The chain links TRBV7-2 to TRBJ1-4, with 11 bases identical to TRBD1. The CDR3 has 17 amino acids. J was trimmed by 10 bases and V by 6 bases; bases with no gene match: 16. CDR1 and CDR2 from the germline V gene are SGHTA and FQGNSA.

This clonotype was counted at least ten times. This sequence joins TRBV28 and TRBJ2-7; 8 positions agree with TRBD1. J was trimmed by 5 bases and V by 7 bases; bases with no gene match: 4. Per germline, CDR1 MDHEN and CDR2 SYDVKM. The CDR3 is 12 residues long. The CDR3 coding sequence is TGTGCCAGCACCGGGACAGGCGACGAGCAGTACTTC. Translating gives CASTGTGDEQYF.

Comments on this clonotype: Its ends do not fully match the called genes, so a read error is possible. The CDR3 DNA follows: TGCGCCGGCAGCCTAGGGCTTCGGGGCTCCTACAATGAGCAGTTCTTC. The encoded protein is CAGSLGLRGSYNEQFF. V is TRBV4-1 and J is TRBJ2-1; possible D gene TRBD2, 5 bases. Germline V CDR1 and CDR2: MGHRA, YSYEKL. The CDR3 spans 16 residues.

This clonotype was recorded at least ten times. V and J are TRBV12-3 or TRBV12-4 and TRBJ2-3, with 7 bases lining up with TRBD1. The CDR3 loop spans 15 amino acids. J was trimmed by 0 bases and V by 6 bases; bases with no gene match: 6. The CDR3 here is CASSRTGASTDTQYF. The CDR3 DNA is TGTGCCAGCAGCCGGACAGGCGCTAGCACAGATACGCAGTATTTT.

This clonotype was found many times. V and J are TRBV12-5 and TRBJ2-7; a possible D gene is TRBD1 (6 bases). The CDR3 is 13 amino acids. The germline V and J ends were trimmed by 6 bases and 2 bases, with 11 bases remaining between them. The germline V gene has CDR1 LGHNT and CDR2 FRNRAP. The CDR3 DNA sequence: TGTGCTAGTGGGCCAGGGGTTACCTACGAGCAGTACTTC. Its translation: CASGPGVTYEQYF.

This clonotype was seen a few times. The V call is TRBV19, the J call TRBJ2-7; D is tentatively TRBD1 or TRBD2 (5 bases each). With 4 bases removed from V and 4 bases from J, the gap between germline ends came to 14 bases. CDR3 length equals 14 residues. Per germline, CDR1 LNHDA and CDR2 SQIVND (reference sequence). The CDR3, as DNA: TGTGCCAGTAGTACAGCCGGGACGCTTTACGAGCAGTACTTC. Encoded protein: CASSTAGTLYEQYF.

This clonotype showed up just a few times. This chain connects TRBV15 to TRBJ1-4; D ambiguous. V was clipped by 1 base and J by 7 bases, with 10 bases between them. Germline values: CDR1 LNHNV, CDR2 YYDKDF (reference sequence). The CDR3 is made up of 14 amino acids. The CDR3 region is CATSRGTAFEKLFF. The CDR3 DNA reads TGTGCCACCAGCAGAGGAACAGCTTTTGAAAAACTGTTTTTT.

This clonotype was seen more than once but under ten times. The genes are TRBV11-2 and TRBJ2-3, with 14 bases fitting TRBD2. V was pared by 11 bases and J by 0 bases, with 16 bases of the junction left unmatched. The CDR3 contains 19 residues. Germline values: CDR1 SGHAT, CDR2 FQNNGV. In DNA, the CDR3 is TGTGCCTGGAGTTCCGGGACTAGCGGGAGAAAGGGCAGCACAGATACGCAGTATTTT. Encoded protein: CAWSSGTSGRKGSTDTQYF.

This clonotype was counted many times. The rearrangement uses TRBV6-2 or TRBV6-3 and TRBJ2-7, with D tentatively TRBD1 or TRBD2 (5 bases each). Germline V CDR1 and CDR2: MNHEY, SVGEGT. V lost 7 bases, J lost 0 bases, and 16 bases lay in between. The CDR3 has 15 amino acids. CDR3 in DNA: TGTGCCAGCACCTTATGGGGGACGGTCTCCTACGAGCAGTACTTC. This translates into CASTLWGTVSYEQYF.

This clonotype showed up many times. CDR3 bases: TGTGCCAGCAGCCTCGACAGGGGGGATCAGCCCCAGCATTTT. Residues: CASSLDRGDQPQHF. The V gene is TRBV12-3 or TRBV12-4, the J gene TRBJ1-5; 9 nucleotides agree with TRBD1. The CDR3 is 14 residues long. V lost 6 bases, J lost 5 bases, and 5 bases stayed unmatched.

CDR3 amino acids: CASSAGQVSYEQYF. CDR3 nucleotides: TGTGCCAGTAGTGCGGGACAGGTCTCCTACGAGCAGTACTTC. The J gene is TRBJ2-7, the V gene TRBV19, with 8 bases matching TRBD1. This CDR3 contains 14 residues. The germline V gene has CDR1 LNHDA and CDR2 SQIVND (reference sequence). V lost 5 bases to trimming and J lost 0 bases; unmatched junction nucleotides: 3.

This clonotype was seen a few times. CDR3 region: CSGGDTVGSYEQYF. The DNA for the CDR3 is TGCAGTGGGGGGGACACCGTAGGCTCCTACGAGCAGTACTTC. V and J are TRBV20-1 and TRBJ2-7; perhaps D is TRBD1 or TRBD2 (6 bases each). The CDR3 spans 14 residues. The V end was cut by 7 bases, the J end by 0 bases, with 16 bases between. Germline V gene sequence: CDR1 DFQATT, CDR2 SNEGSKA (reference sequence).

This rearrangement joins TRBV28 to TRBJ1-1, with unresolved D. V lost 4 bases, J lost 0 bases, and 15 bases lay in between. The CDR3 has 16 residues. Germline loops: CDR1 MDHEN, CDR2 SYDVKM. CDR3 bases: TGTGCCAGCAGTTCTAATCCGGTGTCCATGAACACTGAAGCTTTCTTT. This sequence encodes CASSSNPVSMNTEAFF.

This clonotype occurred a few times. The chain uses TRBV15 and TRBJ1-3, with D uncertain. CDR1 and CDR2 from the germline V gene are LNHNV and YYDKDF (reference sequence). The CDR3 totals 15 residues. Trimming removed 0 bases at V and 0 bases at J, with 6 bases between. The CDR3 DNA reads TGTGCCACCAGCAGAGATTTAGCCTCTGGAAACACCATATATTTT. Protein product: CATSRDLASGNTIYF.

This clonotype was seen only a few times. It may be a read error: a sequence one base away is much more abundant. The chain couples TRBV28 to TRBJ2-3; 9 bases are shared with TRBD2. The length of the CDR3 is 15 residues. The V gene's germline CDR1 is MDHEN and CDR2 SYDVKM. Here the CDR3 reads CAGSSAGGRVGTQYF. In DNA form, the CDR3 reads TGTGCCGGCAGCTCTGCGGGGGGGCGAGTTGGTACGCAGTATTTT.

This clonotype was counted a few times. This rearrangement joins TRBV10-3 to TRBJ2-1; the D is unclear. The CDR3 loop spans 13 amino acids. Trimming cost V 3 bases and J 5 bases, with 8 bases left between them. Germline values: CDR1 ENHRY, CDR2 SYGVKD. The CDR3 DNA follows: TGTGCCATCAGTGATGAGTATCACAATGAGCAGTTCTTC. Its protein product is CAISDEYHNEQFF.

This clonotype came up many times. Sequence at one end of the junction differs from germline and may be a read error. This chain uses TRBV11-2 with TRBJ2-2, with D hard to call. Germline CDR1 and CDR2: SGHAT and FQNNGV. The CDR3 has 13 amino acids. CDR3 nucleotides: TGCGCCAGCAGCTCTCAGAACACCGGGGAGCTGTTTTTT. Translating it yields CASSSQNTGELFF.